This T cell receptor beta chain came from a study of post-analysis software for immune sequencing data. Sequencing libraries made from TCR beta cDNA carried unique molecular identifiers. TCRdb ran MiXCR on the PCR reads and lists one entry per CDR3 protein. The sample lists about 560,000 distinct CDR3 sequences; roughly 40% were seen once. Germline trimming cut 9 bases from V and 6 bases from J; bases unmatched to any gene: 11. The germline V gene encodes CDR1 ENHRY and CDR2 SYGVKD. The CDR3 length is 15 residues. Study conclusions and caveats: The F measure placed samples prepared in the same batch into strongly shared clusters. Relative to controls, patients had five TRBV segments at higher frequency, with TRBV5-6, TRBV5-1 and TRBV20-1 among these.

As regards this clonotype: Its specificity is unknown.

This chain joins TRBV10-3 and TRBJ2-1; TRBD2 matches at 10 bases. This sequence originates from a girl aged 5-17 years with multiple sclerosis. Sample: blood. CDR3 DNA sequence: TGTGCCATAGCTACCGGGACTAGCGAGGTCAATGAGCAGTTCTTC. Protein: CAIATGTSEVNEQFF.